This TCR beta chain stems from a study of regulatory T cells in long-lasting Graves disease. For the study at large: Under 3 months of antithyroid drugs had been taken by newly diagnosed Graves' patients.

This clonotype was recorded many times. V was pared by 6 bases and J by 6 bases, with 4 bases of the junction left unmatched. The CDR3 is made up of 14 amino acids. The time point here: newly diagnosed GD, antithyroid drugs for less than 3 months. Following extraction of RNA from PBMCs, that RNA was used to make the TCR library. To make TCR beta libraries, researchers used iRepertoire HTBI primers and Arm-PCR of CDR3 regions. One entry per CDR3 protein results from TCRdb running MiXCR on the multiplex PCR reads. This sample has 440,000 or so distinct CDR3 sequences; about 16% occur once, and the top ten carry about a sixth. These data also featured in a second study, about T cells in Graves' hyperthyroidism and ophthalmopathy. In that study: These patients, aged 18 to 65, had recently diagnosed hyperthyroidism lasting under 2 months. Primed by the HTBI set, a first-round RT-PCR was run on the TCR CDR3. Appearing also in blood were most of the thyroid clonotypes expanded above 0.001.

The TCR was taken from a woman in her 30s with Graves disease. The sequencing used peripheral blood mononuclear cells (PBMCs), collected at new diagnosis, from a patient treated with antithyroid drugs. The rearrangement uses TRBV12-3 or TRBV12-4 and TRBJ1-6; 8 positions agree with TRBD1. The CDR3 nucleotides read TGTGCCAGCAGACCCGACAGGGGTAATTCACCCCTCCACTTT. As protein: CASRPDRGNSPLHF.